This T cell receptor beta chain was found in a study of cytotoxic CD8 clonotypes in ibrutinib-treated CLL (dated by TCRdb to the early 2020s). In the study overall: The cohort was composed of 11 relapsed/refractory and fewer than 16 treatment-naive patients; IGHV unmutated status was identified in 17 to 18 patients. Of the 90 or so participants in the trial, about two dozen had longitudinal samples available. On average, each sample yielded 250,000 to 300,000 productive templates and around 98,000 productive rearrangements. Response samples were taken after a median of approximately a year on treatment, ranging from roughly 6 to 36 months. Patients were still on ibrutinib when every remission and progressive disease sample was collected. Partial responses were observed in some 24 patients and complete responses in 2; after a median follow-up of around 68 months, remission was maintained in 15 or so patients and progression was observed in approximately 12. Cryopreserved peripheral blood mononuclear cells were obtained before treatment, at response, and at either sustained remission or disease progression. The study at large found these results: Clonality rose at ibrutinib response, remained stable during sustained remission, and dropped back toward baseline at progression. At baseline, clonality was higher than in age-matched healthy donors and showed a strong correlation with circulating CD8+ T-cell counts. Sustained-remission and progressing patients did not have matched sampling times, and lymph node repertoires were not examined. Public clonotypes were found to be uncommon and were observed to contract or remain stable during treatment; the increase in clonality was shown to reflect expansion of private clonotypes at ibrutinib response.

Details on this clone: Its antigen has not been determined. No much larger clonotype is one base removed from it; base qualities were not supplied.

A MiSeq instrument was used for deep resolution sequencing, which targeted depths ranging from 1 in 1 million up to 1 in 200,000 T cells, with coverage averaging 10x for each clonotype. The immunoSEQ hsTCRB Kit was used to generate the TCR beta libraries. Per the source publication's procedure: ImmunoSEQ Data Assistant and ImmunoSEQ Analyzer were used for data analysis, and V, D and J genes were assigned according to IMGT definitions. Clonality, which ranges from 0 to 1, was calculated by subtracting the normalized Shannon entropy of productive rearrangement frequencies from one. Only overrepresented clonotypes making up at least 0.05% of each patient's repertoire were included in the public clonotype analysis. Around 12 age-matched healthy donor repertoires from immuneACCESS were used as controls for clonality. The immuneACCESS repertoire file appears here via TCRdb, limited to in-frame rearrangements. These files lack a portion of the clones; in checked studies, under half of the deficit traces to unresolved V genes, and the cause of the others is not known. V and J calls and clone size follow that table, whereas D and trimming were derived from the DNA. The sample yields 35,000 or so clones; 71% were counted once. Around 15% of the sample is held by the ten biggest clonotypes.

This specimen's time point label, interpreted: progressive disease on ibrutinib. For TCR beta library preparation, roughly 2.2 micrograms of genomic DNA were isolated from cryopreserved PBMCs. Longitudinal blood samples from CLL patients on ibrutinib monotherapy underwent high-throughput TCR beta sequencing. The patients took part in an open-label, single-center phase 2 trial of ibrutinib monotherapy. CDR1 SNHLY and CDR2 FYNNEI are derived from the germline V gene. Reading from cysteine to phenylalanine, the CDR3 counts 14 amino acids. Kept here is only the CDR3 DNA, which spans 42 bases and is read in frame from base 1. Trimming at the junction amounts to 2 bases on V and 9 bases on J, and the germline ends lie 17 bases apart.

Sequenced here: PBMCs, sampled at disease progression, from a patient treated with ibrutinib. The receptor chain draws on TRBV2 and TRBJ2-7; TRBD1 might be the D gene, on 6 matching bases. The receptor was isolated from a human donor with chronic lymphocytic leukemia. The DNA sequence is given as TGTGCCAGCAGTGAACAAGGGACAACCTTCGGGCAGTACTTC. Translated, it reads CASSEQGTTFGQYF. Reference TRBV2 and TRBJ2-7 proteins supply the regions before and after the CDR3; the full variable domain is: EPEVTQTPSHQVTQMGQEVILRCVPISNHLYFYWYRQILGQKVEFLVSFYNNEISEKSEIFDDQFSVERPDGSNFTLKIRSTKLEDSAMYFCASSEQGTTFGQYFGPGTRLTVT.